These 31 T cell receptor beta chains share one sample of origin, sequenced in a study of T-cell memory formation after mild COVID-19. TCRdb reprocessed the 5' RACE reads with MiXCR, giving one entry per CDR3 protein. The sample has 150,000 or so distinct CDR3 sequences; 31% are singletons. Sequencing was carried out using PBMCs or a T cell subset sorted from them (not recorded which). All receptors come from an adult woman who had mild COVID-19 (a few samples of this study predate the infection). Cell type and time point are not known.

This clonotype showed up just a few times. The chain couples TRBV6-2 or TRBV6-3 to TRBJ2-2; D gene unclear. Germline V CDR1 and CDR2: MNHEY, SVGEGT. This CDR3 has 18 amino acids. V was clipped by 2 bases and J by 5 bases, with 21 bases between them. The CDR3 sequence is CASSYPGIDLIETGELFF. CDR3 nucleotide sequence: TGTGCCAGCAGTTACCCCGGTATTGATTTGATTGAAACCGGGGAGCTGTTTTTT.

V gene TRBV6-2 or TRBV6-3 combines with J gene TRBJ2-3, with D perhaps TRBD1 (5 bases). Germline V lookup: CDR1 MNHEY, CDR2 SVGEGT. CDR3 length: 15 residues. V was pared by 0 bases and J by 6 bases, with 13 bases between. CDR3 protein: CASSYSNRPTDTQYF. In DNA, the CDR3 is TGTGCCAGCAGTTACTCGAACAGGCCCACGGATACGCAGTATTTT.

This clonotype was counted a few times. The chain recombines TRBV30 with TRBJ2-4; D is possibly TRBD2 (5 bases). The germline CDR1 and CDR2 sequences are GTSNPN and SVGIG (reference sequence). The V end lost 3 bases, the J end lost 8 bases, and 20 bases lay between the germline ends. The CDR3 runs 15 residues. The CDR3 loop is CAWSPPGLTSYIQYF. The CDR3 DNA reads as TGTGCCTGGAGCCCCCCCGGACTCACGAGCTACATTCAGTACTTC.

This clonotype was detected only a few times. V is TRBV7-6 and J is TRBJ2-1; the D gene is possibly TRBD1 (5 bases). V gave up 4 bases and J gave up 9 bases, with 16 bases separating them. CDR3 length: 14 residues. Germline CDR1 is SGHVS and CDR2 is FNYEAQ. The CDR3 nucleotides read TGTGCCAGCAGCTCACTGGTAGGGGATGGTGAGCAGTTCTTC. This gives the protein CASSSLVGDGEQFF.

V and J are TRBV7-2 and TRBJ2-3; TRBD1 matches 12 bases. The CDR3 is made up of 16 amino acids. V shed 1 base and J 4 bases; nucleotides not matched to a gene: 3. CDR1 is SGHTA, CDR2 FQGNSA, per germline. CDR3 in amino acids: CASSLEGTGGSDTQYF. CDR3 DNA sequence: TGTGCCAGCAGCTTAGAAGGGACAGGGGGCTCAGATACGCAGTATTTT.

This clonotype turned up a few times. Sequence at one end of the junction differs from germline and may be a read error. V usage is TRBV20-1 and J usage is TRBJ2-3; D is unclear. Germline CDR1 is DFQATT and CDR2 is SNEGSKA (reference sequence). The CDR3 runs 14 residues. The CDR3 loop reads CSATYPSGPLVNCF. For the CDR3, the DNA is TGCAGTGCTACCTACCCTTCCGGACCCCTAGTAAACTGTTTT.

The sample holds a few counts of this clonotype. The chain couples TRBV5-6 to TRBJ2-7; 7 bases line up with TRBD1. Germline V gene lookup returns CDR1 SGHDT and CDR2 YYEEEE. The CDR3 covers 13 residues. With 1 base clipped from V and 6 bases from J, the junction kept 4 bases outside the gene matches. The DNA for the CDR3 is TGTGCCAGCAGCTTGAGAGCAGGGGGCGAGCAGTACTTC. Translation gives CASSLRAGGEQYF. Supplemented by reference TRBV5-6 and TRBJ2-7, the full variable domain reads DAGVTQSPTHLIKTRGQQVTLRCSPKSGHDTVSWYQQALGQGPQFIFQYYEEEERQRGNFPDRFSGHQFPNYSSELNVNALLLGDSALYLCASSLRAGGEQYFGPGTRLTVT.

This clonotype was counted between two and nine times. The chain is built from TRBV7-9 and TRBJ2-1; D unclear. The CDR3 runs to 15 residues. CDR1 is SEHNR and CDR2 is FQNEAQ in the germline V gene (reference sequence). Between the trimmed V and J ends, which lost 5 bases and 1 base, there was a span of 12 bases. The CDR3 is CASSVPQGSYNEQFF. In nucleotides, the CDR3 is TGTGCCAGCAGCGTTCCCCAAGGGTCCTACAATGAGCAGTTCTTC.

This clonotype turned up a few times. J is TRBJ2-5 and V is TRBV2; D is possibly TRBD2 (5 bases). Per the germline V gene, CDR1 is SNHLY and CDR2 is FYNNEI. The CDR3 is 15 residues long. Trimming pared 7 bases from V and 1 base from J, leaving 16 bases between. CDR3 in amino acids: CASKRELPPQETQYF. CDR3 DNA sequence: TGTGCCAGCAAAAGGGAGCTCCCGCCCCAAGAGACCCAGTACTTC.

This clonotype was counted ten times or more. The genes are TRBV5-5 and TRBJ2-3; the D gene is possibly TRBD1 (5 bases). Looked up from germline, CDR1 is SGHKS and CDR2 is YYEKEE (reference sequence). This CDR3 has 14 amino acids. The germline V and J ends were trimmed by 2 bases and 1 base, with 8 bases remaining between them. The chain's CDR3 is CASSLQQGTDTQYF. DNA of the CDR3: TGTGCCAGCAGCTTACAACAGGGCACAGATACGCAGTATTTT.

This clonotype has more than one count but fewer than ten. This chain connects TRBV28 to TRBJ2-7; weak D call: TRBD1 (6 bases). This CDR3 is built from 18 residues. CDR1 and CDR2 from the germline V gene are MDHEN and SYDVKM. V dropped 4 bases and J dropped 5 bases, with 27 bases sitting between them. The CDR3 DNA reads TGTGCCAGCAGTTCAGTTTTCGCCAAAGGACAGCCCCTAAACGAGCAGTACTTC. It yields the protein CASSSVFAKGQPLNEQYF.

This clonotype was found once. The chain has TRBV12-3 or TRBV12-4 and TRBJ1-1; D gene ambiguous. The V and J ends lost 4 bases and 3 bases respectively, with 12 bases between them. This CDR3 is 14 amino acids long. The CDR3 spells CASSWQGMDTEAFF. The CDR3 DNA sequence: TGTGCCAGCAGTTGGCAAGGGATGGACACTGAAGCTTTCTTT.

This rearrangement joins TRBV12-3 or TRBV12-4 to TRBJ2-7; TRBD2 matches at 12 bases. The CDR3 spans 16 residues. The J segment lost 2 bases and the V segment lost 2 bases, leaving 4 bases of the junction unmatched. In DNA, the CDR3 is TGTGCCAGCAGTTTAACTAGCGGGAGGTATACCTACGAGCAGTACTTC. Translation gives CASSLTSGRYTYEQYF.

The sample holds a few counts of this clonotype. The CDR3 bases are TGCAGTGCTAGGGGGGACAGGGGCACAGATACGCAGTATTTT. This codes for CSARGDRGTDTQYF. The V and J genes are TRBV20-1 and TRBJ2-3; TRBD1 matches 9 bases. Germline values: CDR1 DFQATT, CDR2 SNEGSKA (reference sequence). The V gene end was trimmed by 3 bases and the J gene end by 1 base; junction bases not matched to a gene: 2. The CDR3 sequence is 14 residues long.

This clonotype turned up a few times. The rearrangement uses TRBV7-9 and TRBJ2-7; no clear D. The CDR3 is made up of 16 amino acids. With 4 bases removed from V and 2 bases from J, the gap between germline ends came to 18 bases. The germline V gene encodes CDR1 SEHNR and CDR2 FQNEAQ (reference sequence). The CDR3 DNA is TGTGCCAGCAGCTCATGGGGTCCTACCGGACCCTACGAGCAGTACTTC. It encodes CASSSWGPTGPYEQYF.

J is TRBJ1-1 and V is TRBV7-6, with 7 bases identical to TRBD1. Unmatched junction bases numbered 5, after V lost 0 bases and J lost 1 base. The CDR3 is 16 amino acids. CDR1 is SGHVS and CDR2 is FNYEAQ in the germline V gene. This chain's CDR3 is CASSLARAGGNTEAFF. Written as DNA, the CDR3 is TGTGCCAGCAGCTTAGCGCGGGCAGGGGGGAACACTGAAGCTTTCTTT.

There are a few counts of this clonotype. The CDR3 loop reads CASIRETQYF. As DNA, the CDR3 is TGTGCCAGTATTCGAGAGACCCAGTACTTC. The chain is built from TRBV19 and TRBJ2-5, with no clear D. Germline loops: CDR1 LNHDA, CDR2 SQIVND (reference sequence). The CDR3 contains 10 residues. Between the trimmed V and J ends, which lost 7 bases and 4 bases, there was a span of 4 bases.

This clonotype was seen only a few times. The V call is TRBV7-3, the J call TRBJ2-5; 13 bases map to TRBD2. Unmatched junction bases numbered 6, after V lost 6 bases and J lost 5 bases. CDR1 is SGHTA and CDR2 is FQGTGA in the germline V gene. This CDR3 spans 15 amino acids. CDR3 bases: TGTGCCAGCAGACTAGCGGGAGGGCCCGGGGAGACCCAGTACTTC. Translation gives CASRLAGGPGETQYF.

This clonotype appeared a few times. V is TRBV6-5 and J is TRBJ1-1; possible D gene TRBD1, 5 bases. Germline V gives CDR1 MNHEY, CDR2 SVGAGI. The V end lost 6 bases, the J end lost 1 base, and 12 bases lay between the germline ends. There are 14 residues in the CDR3. The CDR3: CASRRLGGNTEAFF. Written as DNA, the CDR3 is TGTGCCAGCAGACGACTCGGGGGGAACACTGAAGCTTTCTTT.

This clonotype occurred many times. The CDR3 DNA reads as TGTGCCAGCAGTACCGGGACAGTTCCCTACGAGCAGTACTTC. Protein: CASSTGTVPYEQYF. The J gene is TRBJ2-7, the V gene TRBV12-3 or TRBV12-4; 7 nucleotides match TRBD1. Losses at the gene ends were 5 bases for V and 2 bases for J; bases not matched to a gene: 6. This CDR3 spans 14 amino acids.

This chain connects TRBV18 to TRBJ2-1; 14 nucleotides match TRBD2. In germline, CDR1 is KGHSH, CDR2 LQKENI. With 2 bases clipped from V and 6 bases from J, the junction kept 6 bases outside the gene matches. The CDR3 totals 17 residues. CDR3 protein: CASSPRTGTSGSNEQFF. CDR3 DNA sequence: TGTGCCAGCTCACCAAGAACAGGGACTAGCGGGAGCAATGAGCAGTTCTTC.

J is TRBJ2-2 and V is TRBV18; D is undetermined. Trimming stripped 4 bases from V and 3 bases from J, with 6 bases between. The CDR3 is 13 amino acids. Germline CDR1 and CDR2: KGHSH and LQKENI. The CDR3: CASSQMDTGELFF. The CDR3 nucleotides read TGTGCCAGCTCACAAATGGACACCGGGGAGCTGTTTTTT.

The chain employs TRBV6-2 or TRBV6-3 and TRBJ1-5, with D hard to call. Germline values: CDR1 MNHEY, CDR2 SVGEGT. The CDR3 extends over 11 amino acids. Between the trimmed V and J ends, which lost 4 bases and 9 bases, there was a span of 7 bases. The CDR3 region is CASSLGWPQHF. In DNA, the CDR3 is TGTGCCAGCAGTTTGGGCTGGCCCCAGCATTTT.

This clonotype has only a few counts. V and J are TRBV6-6 and TRBJ2-1, with 9 positions matching TRBD2. Germline lookup yields CDR1 MNHNY and CDR2 SVGAGI (reference sequence). V trimming: 5 bases; J trimming: 0 bases; junction bases outside the gene matches: 8. The CDR3 length is 17 residues. CDR3 in amino acids: CASSATSGYSSYNEQFF. CDR3 nucleotides: TGTGCCAGCAGTGCGACTAGCGGCTACAGCTCCTACAATGAGCAGTTCTTC.

The chain employs TRBV24-1 and TRBJ2-1, with TRBD1 matching 7 bases. Germline loops: CDR1 KGHDR, CDR2 SFDVKD. The CDR3 length is 14 residues. V lost 4 bases, J lost 8 bases, and 7 bases stayed unmatched. CDR3 nucleotide sequence: TGTGCCACCAGTGACCCGACAGGGAGCTATGAGCAGTTCTTC. Translating it yields CATSDPTGSYEQFF.

The chain joins TRBV11-1 to TRBJ2-3; D is ambiguous. Germline CDR1 and CDR2: SGHAT and FQDESV (reference sequence). The germline V and J ends were trimmed by 1 base and 0 bases, with 5 bases remaining between them. This CDR3 has 14 amino acids. The CDR3 here is CASSLGVSTDTQYF. For the CDR3, the DNA is TGTGCCAGCAGCTTAGGAGTGAGCACAGATACGCAGTATTTT.

The V and J genes are TRBV10-1 and TRBJ2-7; 8 nucleotides agree with TRBD1. This CDR3 is built from 14 residues. Germline assignment: CDR1 WNHNN and CDR2 SYGVQD (reference sequence). The V and J ends lost 6 bases and 0 bases, in that order; junction bases with no gene match: 4. The CDR3 sequence: CASRPDRGSYEQYF. CDR3 sequence (DNA): TGCGCCAGCAGACCCGACAGGGGCTCCTACGAGCAGTACTTC.

The chain links TRBV11-2 to TRBJ2-3, with D possibly matching TRBD2 (5 bases). The V end was cut by 4 bases, the J end by 6 bases, with 8 bases between. Germline CDR1 SGHAT, CDR2 FQNNGV. The length of the CDR3 is 12 residues. Here the CDR3 reads CASSYAGDTQYF. In nucleotides, the CDR3 is TGTGCCAGCAGCTATGCGGGTGATACGCAGTATTTT.

The chain links TRBV20-1 to TRBJ2-7; 9 positions match TRBD2. This CDR3 is built from 15 residues. Germline CDR1 DFQATT, CDR2 SNEGSKA (reference sequence). J was trimmed by 3 bases and V by 3 bases; bases with no gene match: 9. The DNA of the CDR3 is TGCAGTGCTAGTTTAGCGGGGGCGTCCGGCTACGAGCAGTACTTC. The encoded protein is CSASLAGASGYEQYF.

The CDR3 region is CATRGGGPQGNEQFF. The CDR3 bases are TGTGCCACCAGGGGAGGGGGACCGCAAGGCAATGAGCAGTTCTTC. The V and J genes are TRBV10-3 and TRBJ2-1, with D perhaps matching TRBD2 (7 bases). The germline V and J ends were trimmed by 10 bases and 6 bases, with 22 bases remaining between them. The CDR3 has 15 residues. Looked up from germline, CDR1 is ENHRY and CDR2 is SYGVKD.

The rearrangement uses TRBV28 and TRBJ1-1; the D is unclear. This CDR3 spans 11 amino acids. CDR1 and CDR2 (germline): MDHEN, SYDVKM. V was pared by 10 bases and J by 6 bases, with 12 bases between. CDR3 in amino acids: CATILGAEAFF. The CDR3 region has the DNA TGTGCCACCATCCTCGGGGCTGAAGCTTTCTTT.